This TCR beta chain derives from a study of human T cells and chemical hapten exposure. On the study more broadly: A 2 cm by 2 cm inner upper arm patch received 2% DPC for sensitization.

This clonotype was seen a few times. Its specificity is not known. V dropped 5 bases and J dropped 0 bases, with 11 bases sitting between them. The CDR3 runs 15 residues. Regarding time point: pre-sensitization, week 0. Treatment of the sample: therapeutic diphenylcyclopropenone sensitization with weekly scalp DPC. From the RACE reads, TCRdb called clonotypes with MiXCR, one entry per CDR3 protein. This table has roughly 110,000 distinct CDR3 sequences, 10% to 15% appearing once. Study-level findings and limits: It was expanded TCRs that formed significantly more large CDR3 similarity clusters than controls did.

This receptor was obtained from a woman in her forties or fifties with alopecia areata. Some clones in this sample may be carry-over from other donors' samples. The chain is built from TRBV12-3 or TRBV12-4 and TRBJ2-1, with D maybe TRBD1 (6 bases). The sample here was whole blood, taken in connection with sensitization to the hapten diphenylcyclopropenone (DPC). This chain's CDR3 is CASSPGQTSYNEQFF. Here the CDR3 DNA reads TGTGCCAGCAGTCCTGGACAGACCTCCTACAATGAGCAGTTCTTC.